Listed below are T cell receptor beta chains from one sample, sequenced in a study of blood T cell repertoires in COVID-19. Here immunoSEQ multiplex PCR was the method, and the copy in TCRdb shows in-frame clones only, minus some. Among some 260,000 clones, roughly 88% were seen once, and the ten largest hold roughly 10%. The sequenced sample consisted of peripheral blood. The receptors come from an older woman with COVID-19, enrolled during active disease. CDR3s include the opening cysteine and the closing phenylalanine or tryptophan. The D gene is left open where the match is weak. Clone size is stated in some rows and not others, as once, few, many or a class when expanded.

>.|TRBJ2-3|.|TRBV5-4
CASTLDSGRTDTQYF
TGTGCCAGCACCCTAGATAGCGGTCGTACAGATACGCAGTATTTT
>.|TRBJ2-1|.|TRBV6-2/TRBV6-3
CASSYMGSSYNEQFF
TGTGCCAGCAGTTACATGGGGAGCTCCTACAATGAGCAGTTCTTC
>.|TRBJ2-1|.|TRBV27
CASSLSRGRSEQFF
TGTGCCAGCAGTTTATCGAGAGGGAGGAGTGAGCAGTTCTTC
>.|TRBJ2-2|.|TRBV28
CASSPIDTNTGELFF
TGTGCCAGCAGTCCCATTGACACCAACACCGGGGAGCTGTTTTTT
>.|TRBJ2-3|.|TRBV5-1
CASSLNIQGTDTQYF
TGCGCCAGCAGCTTAAATATACAGGGTACCGATACGCAGTATTTT
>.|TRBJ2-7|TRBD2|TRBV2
CASRLGTSAHEQYF
TGTGCCAGCCGTCTAGGGACTAGTGCTCACGAGCAGTACTTC
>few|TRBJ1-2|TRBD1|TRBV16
CASSQSMFGTGGRSSYGYTF
TGTGCCAGCAGCCAATCGATGTTCGGGACAGGGGGCCGATCCTCTTATGGCTACACCTTC
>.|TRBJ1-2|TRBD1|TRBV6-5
CASSSPDRGRYGYTF
TGTGCCAGCAGTTCCCCAGACAGGGGGAGATATGGCTACACCTTC
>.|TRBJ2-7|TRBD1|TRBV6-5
CASRHRQGDYYEQYF
TGTGCCAGCAGACATAGACAGGGGGATTACTACGAGCAGTACTTC
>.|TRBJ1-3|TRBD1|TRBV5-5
CASSLGSRGLTGNTIYF
TGTGCCAGCAGCTTGGGTTCCAGGGGGCTTACTGGAAACACCATATATTTT
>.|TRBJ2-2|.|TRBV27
CASRKQGRELFF
TGTGCCAGCAGGAAACAGGGTAGGGAGCTGTTTTTT
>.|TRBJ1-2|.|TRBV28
CASSLSRPNYGYTF
TGTGCCAGCAGTTTGTCGCGTCCTAACTATGGCTACACCTTC
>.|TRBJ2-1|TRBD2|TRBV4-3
CASSQDLLAGLQFF
TGCGCCAGCAGCCAAGACCTCCTAGCGGGGTTGCAGTTCTTC
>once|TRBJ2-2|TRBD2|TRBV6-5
CASSYRGGIPGQLFF
TGTGCCAGCAGTTACCGGGGAGGGATTCCCGGGCAGCTGTTTTTT
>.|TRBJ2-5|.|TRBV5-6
CASSLGGTQETQYF
TGTGCCAGCAGCTTGGGCGGGACCCAAGAGACCCAGTACTTC
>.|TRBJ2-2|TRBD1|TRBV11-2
CASSLRTGWTGELFF
TGTGCCAGCAGCCTTCGGACAGGGTGGACCGGGGAGCTGTTTTTT
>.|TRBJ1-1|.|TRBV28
CAILRGGLNTEAFF
TGTGCCATCTTAAGGGGGGGCTTGAACACTGAAGCTTTCTTT
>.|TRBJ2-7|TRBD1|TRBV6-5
CASRVGTGGAYEQYF
TGTGCCAGCAGGGTGGGGACAGGGGGTGCCTACGAGCAGTACTTC
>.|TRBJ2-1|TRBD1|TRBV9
CASSERDRGQGGKEQFF
TGTGCCAGCAGCGAGAGAGACAGGGGCCAGGGAGGAAAAGAGCAGTTCTTC
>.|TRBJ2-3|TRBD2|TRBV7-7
CASSLGGRPADTQYF
TGTGCTAGCAGCTTGGGCGGGAGGCCCGCAGATACGCAGTATTTT
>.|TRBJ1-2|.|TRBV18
CASSRLGESYYGYTF
TGTGCCAGCTCACGACTCGGGGAGTCTTACTATGGCTACACCTTC
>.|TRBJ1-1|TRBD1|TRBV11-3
CASRGQGKNTEAFF
TGTGCCAGCAGGGGACAGGGAAAGAACACTGAAGCTTTCTTT
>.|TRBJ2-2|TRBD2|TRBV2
CASSGLAGETGELFF
TGTGCCAGCAGCGGACTAGCGGGAGAAACCGGGGAGCTGTTTTTT
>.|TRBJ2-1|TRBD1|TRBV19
CASMESGGWNEQFF
TGTGCCAGTATGGAGTCAGGGGGCTGGAATGAGCAGTTCTTC
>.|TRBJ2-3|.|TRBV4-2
CASSQLDRGTQYF
TGTGCCAGCAGCCAACTCGATCGGGGGACGCAGTATTTT
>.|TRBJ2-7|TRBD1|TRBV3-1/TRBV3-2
CASSHNRGLDEQYF
TGTGCCAGCAGCCATAACAGGGGGTTGGACGAGCAGTACTTC
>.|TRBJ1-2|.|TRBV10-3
CAISDRGTKNPPYGYTF
TGTGCCATCAGTGATCGGGGGACCAAAAACCCTCCCTATGGCTACACCTTC
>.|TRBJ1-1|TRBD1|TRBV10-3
CAISGDRGDTEAFF
TGTGCCATCAGTGGGGACAGGGGCGACACTGAAGCTTTCTTT
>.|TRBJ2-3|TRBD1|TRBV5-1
CASSLGDRGSSYTDTQYF
TGCGCCAGCAGCTTGGGCGACAGGGGCTCGTCCTACACAGATACGCAGTATTTT
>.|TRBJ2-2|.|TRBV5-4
CASSPSTRPAGELFF
TGTGCCAGCAGCCCCTCCACTAGGCCGGCCGGGGAGCTGTTTTTT
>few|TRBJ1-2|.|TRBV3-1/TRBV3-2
CASSPIRGTNYGYTF
TGTGCCAGCAGCCCCATAAGGGGTACGAACTATGGCTACACCTTC